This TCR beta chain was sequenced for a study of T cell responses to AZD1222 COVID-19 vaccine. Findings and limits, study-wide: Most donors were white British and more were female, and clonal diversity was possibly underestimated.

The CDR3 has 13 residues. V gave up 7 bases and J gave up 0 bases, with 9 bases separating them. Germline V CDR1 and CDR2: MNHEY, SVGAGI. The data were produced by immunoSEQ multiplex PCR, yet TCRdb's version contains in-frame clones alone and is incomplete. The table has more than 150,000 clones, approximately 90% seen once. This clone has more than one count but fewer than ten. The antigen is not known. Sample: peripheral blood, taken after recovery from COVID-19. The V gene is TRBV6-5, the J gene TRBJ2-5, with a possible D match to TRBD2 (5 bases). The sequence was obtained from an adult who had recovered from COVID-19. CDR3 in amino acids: CASMDGNQETQYF. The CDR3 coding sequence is TGTGCCAGCATGGACGGGAACCAAGAGACCCAGTACTTC.